The 2 T cell receptor beta chains reported below all come from one sample, sequenced in a study of blood T cell repertoires in COVID-19. Sequencing used immunoSEQ multiplex PCR; TCRdb keeps in-frame clones, though not all of them. This repertoire shows roughly 200,000 clones, more than 75% found once; its top ten account for approximately 7.6%. Material for sequencing was peripheral blood. The receptor set was obtained from a woman of 80 years or more with COVID-19, enrolled during active disease.

The chain joins TRBV28 to TRBJ1-5; 8 bases are a match to TRBD1. Germline assignment: CDR1 MDHEN and CDR2 SYDVKM. There are 15 residues in the CDR3. Germline trimming cut 6 bases from V and 2 bases from J; bases unmatched to any gene: 6. The CDR3 nucleotides read TGTGCCAGCAGACCTACAGGGGGTGGCAATCAGCCCCAGCATTTT. Translation gives CASRPTGGGNQPQHF. The full variable domain, completed using reference TRBV28 and TRBJ1-5, is DVKVTQSSRYLVKRTGEKVFLECVQDMDHENMFWYRQDPGLGLRLIYFSYDVKMKEKGDIPEGYSVSREKKERFSLILESASTNQTSMYLCASRPTGGGNQPQHFGDGTRLSIL.

The V gene is TRBV19, the J gene TRBJ1-2; 11 bases map to TRBD1. Trimming took 1 base from V and 3 from J; bases not matched to a gene: 4. Germline CDR1 reads LNHDA; CDR2 reads SQIVND (reference sequence). The CDR3 consists of 16 residues. The CDR3 region is CASSIAGTGGYYGYTF. As DNA, the CDR3 is TGTGCCAGTAGTATAGCCGGGACAGGGGGGTACTATGGCTACACCTTC.